Each of the 21 T cell receptor beta chains below was sequenced from the same sample in a study of blood T cell repertoires in COVID-19. Profiling relied on immunoSEQ multiplex PCR, and the TCRdb table lists in-frame clones only, not all of them. The sample lists some 70,000 clones; around 80% were seen once. Material for sequencing was peripheral blood. These TCRs come from a man aged 45 to 65 with COVID-19, enrolled during active disease.

V is TRBV29-1 and J is TRBJ2-7, with D possibly TRBD2 on 7 matching bases. This CDR3 contains 12 residues. Germline values: CDR1 SQVTM, CDR2 ANQGSEA. The ends were cut back, 2 bases at V and 4 bases at J, with 9 bases in the middle. The DNA of the CDR3 is TGCAGCGTTGAAAGGGGGGGGTACGAGCAGTACTTC. Translating gives CSVERGGYEQYF.

The J gene is TRBJ2-3, the V gene TRBV11-3, with D possibly TRBD2 on 6 matching bases. CDR1 is SGHNT and CDR2 is YENEEA in the germline V gene. V lost 5 bases to trimming and J lost 5 bases, with 14 bases between them. The CDR3 covers 14 residues. In DNA, the CDR3 is TGTGCCAGCAGCGCCAGGAGGGGAGAAGATACGCAGTATTTT. Translation gives CASSARRGEDTQYF. The complete variable domain, with remaining parts taken from reference TRBV11-3 and TRBJ2-3, reads EAGVVQSPRYKIIEKKQPVAFWCNPISGHNTLYWYLQNLGQGPELLIRYENEEAVDDSQLPKDRFSAERLKGVDSTLKIQPAELGDSAVYLCASSARRGEDTQYFGPGTRLTVL.

This clone was found a few times. This sequence joins TRBV7-3 and TRBJ2-2; TRBD2 agrees at 13 bases. V dropped 5 bases and J dropped 8; count of bases not matched to a gene: 2. The CDR3 is 14 residues long. Germline assignment: CDR1 SGHTA and CDR2 FQGTGA. As DNA, the CDR3 is TGTGCCAGCAGCCCGGGACTAGCGGGAGGGGAGCTGTTTTTT. It translates to CASSPGLAGGELFF.

The CDR3 DNA sequence: TGCGCCAGCAGCCAAGTTGAACTTTATGGCTACACCTTC. Protein product: CASSQVELYGYTF. V gene TRBV4-1 combines with J gene TRBJ1-2, with no clear D. The length of the CDR3 is 13 residues. Germline CDR1 MGHRA, CDR2 YSYEKL. Trimming removed 1 base at V and 5 bases at J, with 8 bases between.

This clone was seen just once. The V and J genes are TRBV5-1 and TRBJ2-5; D remains ambiguous. Germline V lookup: CDR1 SGHRS, CDR2 YFSETQ. The CDR3 contains 13 residues. Trimming left V 0 bases short and J 1 base short, with 4 bases between. The CDR3 loop is CASSLGIQETQYF. DNA for the CDR3: TGCGCCAGCAGCTTGGGTATCCAAGAGACCCAGTACTTC. The full variable domain, completed using reference TRBV5-1 and TRBJ2-5, is KAGVTQTPRYLIKTRGQQVTLSCSPISGHRSVSWYQQTPGQGLQFLFEYFSETQRNKGNFPGRFSGRQFSNSRSEMNVSTLELGDSALYLCASSLGIQETQYFGPGTRLLVL.

This clone was recorded many times. V is TRBV3-1 (or the pseudogene TRBV3-2) and J is TRBJ1-2, with 11 positions matching TRBD1. V trimming: 2 bases; J trimming: 3 bases; junction bases outside the gene matches: 5. This CDR3 comprises 16 residues. Germline loops: CDR1 LGHDT, CDR2 YNNKEL (reference sequence). In DNA form, the CDR3 reads TGTGCCAGCAGCCAAAGGGACAGGGGGTATGACTATGGCTACACCTTC. Protein sequence: CASSQRDRGYDYGYTF.

This clone showed up just a few times. The chain couples TRBV28 to TRBJ2-7; 14 nucleotides agree with TRBD2. J was trimmed by 6 bases and V by 5 bases; bases with no gene match: 6. This CDR3 region has 15 residues. The germline V gene encodes CDR1 MDHEN and CDR2 SYDVKM. The CDR3 region has the DNA TGTGCCAGCAGTATCAGACTAGCGGGAGGGGGCGAGCAGTACTTC. This gives the protein CASSIRLAGGGEQYF. The full variable domain, completed using reference TRBV28 and TRBJ2-7, is DVKVTQSSRYLVKRTGEKVFLECVQDMDHENMFWYRQDPGLGLRLIYFSYDVKMKEKGDIPEGYSVSREKKERFSLILESASTNQTSMYLCASSIRLAGGGEQYFGPGTRLTVT.

The chain joins TRBV29-1 to TRBJ2-1; 7 bases are a match to TRBD2. This CDR3 spans 11 amino acids. The J segment lost 8 bases and the V segment lost 6 bases, leaving 4 bases of the junction unmatched. Germline V gene lookup returns CDR1 SQVTM and CDR2 ANQGSEA. The CDR3 nucleotides read TGCAGCGTCTACGGGGGGTATGAGCAGTTCTTC. This gives the protein CSVYGGYEQFF.

The chain combines TRBV9 with TRBJ2-5, with D hard to call. With 1 base removed from V and 4 bases from J, the gap between germline ends came to 8 bases. The CDR3 spans 13 residues. Looked up from germline, CDR1 is SGDLS and CDR2 is YYNGEE. DNA for the CDR3: TGTGCCAGCAGCGTAAACCCGGGAGAGACCCAGTACTTC. Encoded protein: CASSVNPGETQYF.

CDR3 DNA: TGTGCCAGCAGCTTAGGTGGTAGCGGGAGCTCCTACAATGAGCAGTTCTTC. Translated: CASSLGGSGSSYNEQFF. V gene TRBV11-3 combines with J gene TRBJ2-1, with 9 bases identical to TRBD2. The V gene end was trimmed by 1 base and the J gene end by 0 bases; junction bases not matched to a gene: 4. CDR3 length: 17 amino acids. The germline V gene encodes CDR1 SGHNT and CDR2 YENEEA.

The V and J genes are TRBV5-8 and TRBJ1-5, with a tentative D call TRBD1 (5 bases). Trimming pared 0 bases from V and 1 base from J, leaving 11 bases between. Germline values: CDR1 SGHTS, CDR2 YDEGEE. This CDR3 has 16 amino acids. Here the CDR3 DNA reads TGTGCCAGCAGCTTGGCCGCAGGGCGAAGCAATCAGCCCCAGCATTTT. Protein product: CASSLAAGRSNQPQHF.

This rearrangement joins TRBV7-2 to TRBJ1-1, with D hard to call. The V and J ends lost 0 bases and 0 bases respectively, with 11 bases between them. Germline loops: CDR1 SGHTA, CDR2 FQGNSA. This CDR3 comprises 16 residues. CDR3 sequence: CASSLARVGLNTEAFF. In DNA, the CDR3 is TGTGCCAGCAGCTTAGCGCGGGTCGGCCTGAACACTGAAGCTTTCTTT. The full variable domain, rest sourced from reference TRBV7-2 and TRBJ1-1, is GAGVSQSPSNKVTEKGKDVELRCDPISGHTALYWYRQSLGQGLEFLIYFQGNSAPDKSGLPSDRFSAERTGGSVSTLTIQRTQQEDSAVYLCASSLARVGLNTEAFFGQGTRLTVV.

The rearrangement uses TRBV7-9 and TRBJ2-3, with 9 bases lining up with TRBD2. This CDR3 comprises 15 residues. The ends lost 6 bases at V and 6 bases at J; junction bases unmatched: 10. Per the germline V gene, CDR1 is SEHNR and CDR2 is FQNEAQ (reference sequence). The CDR3 DNA reads TGTGCCAGCAGAAAAGCCGGGACTAGCTCCGATACGCAGTATTTT. Its translation: CASRKAGTSSDTQYF.

Regarding this clone: One end of the junction does not line up with germline, which may come from a read error. The chain is built from TRBV7-7 and TRBJ2-2, with a possible D match to TRBD1 (5 bases). The CDR3 length is 15 residues. The germline V gene has CDR1 SSHAT and CDR2 FNYEAQ (reference sequence). The CDR3: CASSLPGTNTGELFF. Here the CDR3 DNA reads TGTGCTAGCAGCTTACCAGGGACGAACACCGGGGAGCTGTTTTTT.

The V gene is TRBV5-1, the J gene TRBJ1-1, with D uncertain. The germline CDR1 and CDR2 sequences are SGHRS and YFSETQ. The CDR3 totals 14 residues. The germline V and J ends were trimmed by 4 bases and 4 bases, with 14 bases remaining between them. The CDR3 loop is CASSPRLEGTEAFF. The CDR3 DNA reads as TGCGCCAGCAGCCCCCGGCTAGAGGGCACTGAAGCTTTCTTT.

V gene TRBV27 combines with J gene TRBJ2-7, with D perhaps TRBD1 (8 bases). The CDR3 runs to 14 residues. Trimming pared 3 bases from V and 9 bases from J, leaving 18 bases between. Germline loops: CDR1 MNHEY, CDR2 SMNVEV (reference sequence). DNA of the CDR3: TGTGCCAGCAGTTTCAACAGGGGGGGCAGGCGGCAGTACTTC. It specifies CASSFNRGGRRQYF.

This clone showed up just once. The J gene is TRBJ2-1, the V gene TRBV20-1; 12 bases agree with TRBD2. CDR3 length: 17 amino acids. With V trimmed by 3 bases and J by 1 base, 7 bases remained unmatched. Germline V gene sequence: CDR1 DFQATT, CDR2 SNEGSKA (reference sequence). The DNA for the CDR3 is TGCAGTGCTAGTCCCGGACTAGCGGGAACATCCTACAATGAGCAGTTCTTC. This sequence encodes CSASPGLAGTSYNEQFF.

The rearrangement joins TRBV2 to TRBJ1-4; D call uncertain. This CDR3 is built from 13 residues. From germline, CDR1 is SNHLY and CDR2 FYNNEI. V lost 8 bases and J 8 bases, leaving 15 bases between the germline ends. For the CDR3, the DNA is TGTGCCAGCCGAGGGCCATTCAAGGAAAAACTGTTTTTT. Translated, it gives CASRGPFKEKLFF. Complete variable domain (other parts from reference TRBV2 and TRBJ1-4): EPEVTQTPSHQVTQMGQEVILRCVPISNHLYFYWYRQILGQKVEFLVSFYNNEISEKSEIFDDQFSVERPDGSNFTLKIRSTKLEDSAMYFCASRGPFKEKLFFGSGTQLSVL.

This clone is judged medium-sized. The chain carries TRBV6-6 and TRBJ2-1, with 7 bases fitting TRBD2. J was trimmed by 6 bases and V by 1 base; bases with no gene match: 6. Germline V gene data show CDR1 as MNHNY and CDR2 as SVGAGI (reference sequence). The CDR3 runs 15 residues. The CDR3 nucleotides are TGTGCCAGCAGTTACTTCTCTAGCGGATTCAATGAGCAGTTCTTC. This codes for CASSYFSSGFNEQFF.

This rearrangement joins TRBV14 to TRBJ1-2; D gene unclear. There are 13 residues in the CDR3. Germline V lookup: CDR1 SGHDN, CDR2 FVKESK. V was shortened by 1 base and J by 3 bases, with 6 bases between the two germline ends. The CDR3 region has the DNA TGTGCCAGCAGCCAAGTCGTCCACTATGGCTACACCTTC. This gives the protein CASSQVVHYGYTF.

In this sample, this clone turned up a few times. The chain combines TRBV19 with TRBJ2-5; 8 bases map to TRBD1. The CDR3 is 18 amino acids. Trimming at V came to 9 bases and at J to 6 bases, leaving 24 bases not matched to a gene. CDR1 and CDR2 from the germline V gene are LNHDA and SQIVND (reference sequence). CDR3 amino acids: CASSSYGTGGGSEKTQYF. The DNA for the CDR3 is TGTGCCAGCTCTTCCTACGGGACAGGCGGTGGTTCCGAAAAGACCCAGTACTTC. The whole variable domain, filled in from reference TRBV19 and TRBJ2-5, reads DGGITQSPKYLFRKEGQNVTLSCEQNLNHDAMYWYRQDPGQGLRLIYYSQIVNDFQKGDIAEGYSVSREKKESFPLTVTSAQKNPTAFYLCASSSYGTGGGSEKTQYFGPGTRLLVL.